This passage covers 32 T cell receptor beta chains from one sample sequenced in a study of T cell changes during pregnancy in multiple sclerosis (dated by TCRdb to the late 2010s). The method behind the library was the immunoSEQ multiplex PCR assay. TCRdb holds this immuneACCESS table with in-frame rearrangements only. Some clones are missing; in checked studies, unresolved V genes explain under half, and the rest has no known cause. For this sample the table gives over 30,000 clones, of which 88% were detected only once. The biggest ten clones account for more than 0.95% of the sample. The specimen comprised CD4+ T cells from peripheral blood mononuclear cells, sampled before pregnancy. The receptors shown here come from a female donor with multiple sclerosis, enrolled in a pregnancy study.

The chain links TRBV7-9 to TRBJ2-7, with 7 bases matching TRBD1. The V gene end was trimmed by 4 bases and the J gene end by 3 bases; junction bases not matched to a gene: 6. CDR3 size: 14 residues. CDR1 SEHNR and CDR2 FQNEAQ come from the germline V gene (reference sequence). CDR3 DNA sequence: TGTGCCAGCAGCTCCACACAGGGGATCTACGAGCAGTACTTC. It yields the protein CASSSTQGIYEQYF.

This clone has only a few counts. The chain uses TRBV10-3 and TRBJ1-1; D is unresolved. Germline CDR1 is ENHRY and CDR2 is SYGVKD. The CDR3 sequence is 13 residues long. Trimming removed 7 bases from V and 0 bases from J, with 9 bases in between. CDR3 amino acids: CAITEAMNTEAFF. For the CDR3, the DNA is TGTGCCATCACCGAAGCTATGAACACTGAAGCTTTCTTT.

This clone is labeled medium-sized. The CDR3 loop reads CAWLENTEAFF. DNA of the CDR3: TGTGCCTGGTTAGAGAACACTGAAGCTTTCTTT. This rearrangement joins TRBV30 to TRBJ1-1; D gene ambiguous. CDR1 and CDR2 from the germline V gene are GTSNPN and SVGIG (reference sequence). The V gene lost 5 bases and the J gene lost 1 base, with 5 bases spanning the gap. The CDR3 is 11 residues long.

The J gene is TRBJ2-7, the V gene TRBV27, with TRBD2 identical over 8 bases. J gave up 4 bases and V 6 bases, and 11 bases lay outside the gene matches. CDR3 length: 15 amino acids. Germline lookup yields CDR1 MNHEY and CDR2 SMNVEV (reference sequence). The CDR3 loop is CASSRAGAGAYEQYF. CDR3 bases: TGTGCCAGCAGCCGAGCGGGAGCCGGGGCGTACGAGCAGTACTTC.

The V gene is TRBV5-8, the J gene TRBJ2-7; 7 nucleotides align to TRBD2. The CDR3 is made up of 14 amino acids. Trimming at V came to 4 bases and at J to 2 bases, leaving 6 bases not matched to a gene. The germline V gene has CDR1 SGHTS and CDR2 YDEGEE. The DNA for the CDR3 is TGTGCCAGCAGCCACGGGACTACTCCCTACGAGCAGTACTTC. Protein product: CASSHGTTPYEQYF.

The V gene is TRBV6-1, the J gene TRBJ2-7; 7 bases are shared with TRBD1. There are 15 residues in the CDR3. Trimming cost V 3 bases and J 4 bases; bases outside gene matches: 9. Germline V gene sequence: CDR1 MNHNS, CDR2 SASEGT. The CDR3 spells CASSDSVPGGYEQYF. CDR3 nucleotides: TGTGCCAGCAGTGATTCCGTACCAGGGGGATACGAGCAGTACTTC.

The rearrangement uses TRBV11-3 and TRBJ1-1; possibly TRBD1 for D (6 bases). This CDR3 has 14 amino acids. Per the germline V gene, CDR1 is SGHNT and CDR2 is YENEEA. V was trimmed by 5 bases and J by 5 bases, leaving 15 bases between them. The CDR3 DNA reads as TGTGCCAGCAGCCCCGGGGGGCGGGGGACTGAAGCTTTCTTT. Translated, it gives CASSPGGRGTEAFF.

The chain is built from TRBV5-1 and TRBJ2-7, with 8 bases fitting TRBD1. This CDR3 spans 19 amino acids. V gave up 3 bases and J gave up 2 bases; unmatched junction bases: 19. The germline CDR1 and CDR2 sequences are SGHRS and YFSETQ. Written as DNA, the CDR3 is TGCGCCAGCAGCTCGGACCTAACAAACCGGGACAGGACCCCCTACGAGCAGTACTTC. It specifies CASSSDLTNRDRTPYEQYF.

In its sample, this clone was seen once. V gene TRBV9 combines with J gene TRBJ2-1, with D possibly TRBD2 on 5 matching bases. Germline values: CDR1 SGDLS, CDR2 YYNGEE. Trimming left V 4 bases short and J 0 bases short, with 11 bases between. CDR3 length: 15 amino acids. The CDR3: CASSPRTFSYNEQFF. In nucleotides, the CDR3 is TGTGCCAGCAGCCCACGGACTTTCTCCTACAATGAGCAGTTCTTC.

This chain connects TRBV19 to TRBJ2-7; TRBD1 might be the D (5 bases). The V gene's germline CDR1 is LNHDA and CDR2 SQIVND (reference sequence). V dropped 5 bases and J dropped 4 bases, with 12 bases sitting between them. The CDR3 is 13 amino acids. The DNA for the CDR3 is TGTGCCAGTAGTGACCGGACAAATTACGAGCAGTACTTC. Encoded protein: CASSDRTNYEQYF.

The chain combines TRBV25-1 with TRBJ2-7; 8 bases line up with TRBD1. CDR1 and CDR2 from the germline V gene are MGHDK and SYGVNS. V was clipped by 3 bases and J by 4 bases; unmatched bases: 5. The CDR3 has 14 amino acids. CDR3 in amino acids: CASSEGQGAYEQYF. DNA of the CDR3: TGTGCCAGCAGTGAGGGGCAGGGGGCATACGAGCAGTACTTC.

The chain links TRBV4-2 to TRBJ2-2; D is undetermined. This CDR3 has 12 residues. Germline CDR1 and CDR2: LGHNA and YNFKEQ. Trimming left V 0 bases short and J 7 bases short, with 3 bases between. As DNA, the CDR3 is TGTGCCAGCAGCCAAGACCACGGGGAGCTGTTTTTT. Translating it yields CASSQDHGELFF.

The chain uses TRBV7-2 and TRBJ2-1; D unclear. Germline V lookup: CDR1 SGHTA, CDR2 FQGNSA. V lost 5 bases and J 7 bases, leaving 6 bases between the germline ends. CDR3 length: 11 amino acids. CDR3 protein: CASSVLNEQFF. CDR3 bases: TGTGCCAGCAGCGTCCTTAATGAGCAGTTCTTC.

The CDR3 region is CAWSERIKSRNQPQHF. As DNA, the CDR3 is TGTGCCTGGAGTGAGCGGATTAAGTCCCGCAATCAGCCCCAGCATTTT. The chain joins TRBV30 to TRBJ1-5, with D unresolved. There are 16 residues in the CDR3. Germline-derived CDR1 and CDR2 are GTSNPN and SVGIG (reference sequence). The V and J ends lost 1 base and 2 bases respectively, with 15 bases between them.

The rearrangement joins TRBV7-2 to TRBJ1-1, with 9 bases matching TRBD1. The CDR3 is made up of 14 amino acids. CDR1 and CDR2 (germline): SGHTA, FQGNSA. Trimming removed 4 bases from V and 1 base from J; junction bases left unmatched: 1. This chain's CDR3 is CASSSGQGNTEAFF. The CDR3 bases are TGTGCCAGCAGCTCGGGACAGGGGAACACTGAAGCTTTCTTT. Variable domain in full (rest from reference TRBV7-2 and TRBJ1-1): GAGVSQSPSNKVTEKGKDVELRCDPISGHTALYWYRQSLGQGLEFLIYFQGNSAPDKSGLPSDRFSAERTGGSVSTLTIQRTQQEDSAVYLCASSSGQGNTEAFFGQGTRLTVV.

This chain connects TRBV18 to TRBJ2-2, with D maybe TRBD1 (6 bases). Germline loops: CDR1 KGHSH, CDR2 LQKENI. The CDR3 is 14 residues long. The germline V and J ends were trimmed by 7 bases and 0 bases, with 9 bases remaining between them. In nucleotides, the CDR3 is TGTGCCAGCTTCGGACAGTCGAACACCGGGGAGCTGTTTTTT. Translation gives CASFGQSNTGELFF.

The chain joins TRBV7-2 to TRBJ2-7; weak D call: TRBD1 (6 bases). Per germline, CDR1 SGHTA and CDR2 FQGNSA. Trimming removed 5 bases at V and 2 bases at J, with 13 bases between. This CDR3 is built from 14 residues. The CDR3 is CASSLTTGAYEQYF. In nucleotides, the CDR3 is TGTGCCAGCAGCCTTACGACAGGAGCCTACGAGCAGTACTTC. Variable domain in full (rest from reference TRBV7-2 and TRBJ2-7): GAGVSQSPSNKVTEKGKDVELRCDPISGHTALYWYRQSLGQGLEFLIYFQGNSAPDKSGLPSDRFSAERTGGSVSTLTIQRTQQEDSAVYLCASSLTTGAYEQYFGPGTRLTVT.

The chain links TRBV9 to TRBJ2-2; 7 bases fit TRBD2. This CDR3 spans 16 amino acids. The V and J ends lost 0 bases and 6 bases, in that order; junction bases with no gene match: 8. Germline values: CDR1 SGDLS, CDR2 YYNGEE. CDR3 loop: CASSVGVSGPPGELFF. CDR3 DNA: TGTGCCAGCAGCGTAGGGGTTAGCGGGCCTCCCGGGGAGCTGTTTTTT.

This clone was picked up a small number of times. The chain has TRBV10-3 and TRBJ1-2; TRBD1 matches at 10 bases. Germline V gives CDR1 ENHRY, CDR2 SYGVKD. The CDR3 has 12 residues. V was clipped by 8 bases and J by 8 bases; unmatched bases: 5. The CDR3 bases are TGTGCCATCGGGTGGGACAGGGGCGGCTACACCTTC. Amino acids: CAIGWDRGGYTF.

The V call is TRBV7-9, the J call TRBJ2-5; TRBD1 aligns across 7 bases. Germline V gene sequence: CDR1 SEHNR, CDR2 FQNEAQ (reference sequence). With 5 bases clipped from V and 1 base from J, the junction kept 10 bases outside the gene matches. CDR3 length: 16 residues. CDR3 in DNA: TGTGCCAGCAGCATCACCGGGACAGCAGCCCAAGAGACCCAGTACTTC. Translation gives CASSITGTAAQETQYF. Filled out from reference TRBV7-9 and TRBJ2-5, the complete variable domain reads DTGVSQNPRHKITKRGQNVTFRCDPISEHNRLYWYRQTLGQGPEFLTYFQNEAQLEKSRLLSDRFSAERPKGSFSTLEIQRTEQGDSAMYLCASSITGTAAQETQYFGPGTRLLVL.

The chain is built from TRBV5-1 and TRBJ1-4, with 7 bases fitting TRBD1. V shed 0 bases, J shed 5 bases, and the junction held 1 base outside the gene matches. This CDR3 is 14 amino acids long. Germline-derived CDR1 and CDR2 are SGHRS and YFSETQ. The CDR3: CASSLGQGNEKLFF. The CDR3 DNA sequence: TGCGCCAGCAGCTTGGGACAGGGAAATGAAAAACTGTTTTTT.

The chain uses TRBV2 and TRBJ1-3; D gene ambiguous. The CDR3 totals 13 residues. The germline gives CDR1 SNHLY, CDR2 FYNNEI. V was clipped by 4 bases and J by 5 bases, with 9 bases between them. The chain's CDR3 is CASSAEARNTIYF. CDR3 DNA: TGTGCCAGCAGTGCGGAGGCGCGAAACACCATATATTTT.

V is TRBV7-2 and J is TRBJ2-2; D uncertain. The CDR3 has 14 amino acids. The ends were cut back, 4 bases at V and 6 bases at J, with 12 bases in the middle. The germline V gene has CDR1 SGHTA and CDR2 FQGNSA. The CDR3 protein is CASSSTLLAGELFF. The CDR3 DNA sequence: TGTGCCAGCAGCTCCACACTACTCGCCGGGGAGCTGTTTTTT. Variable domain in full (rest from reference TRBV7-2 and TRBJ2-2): GAGVSQSPSNKVTEKGKDVELRCDPISGHTALYWYRQSLGQGLEFLIYFQGNSAPDKSGLPSDRFSAERTGGSVSTLTIQRTQQEDSAVYLCASSSTLLAGELFFGEGSRLTVL.

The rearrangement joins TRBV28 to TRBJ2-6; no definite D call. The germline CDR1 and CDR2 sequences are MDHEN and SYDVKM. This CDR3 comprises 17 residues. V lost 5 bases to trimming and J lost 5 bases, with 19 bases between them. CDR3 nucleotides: TGTGCCAGCAGTAAAAGCTTGACACAAAGTCGGGCCAACGTCCTGACTTTC. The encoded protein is CASSKSLTQSRANVLTF.

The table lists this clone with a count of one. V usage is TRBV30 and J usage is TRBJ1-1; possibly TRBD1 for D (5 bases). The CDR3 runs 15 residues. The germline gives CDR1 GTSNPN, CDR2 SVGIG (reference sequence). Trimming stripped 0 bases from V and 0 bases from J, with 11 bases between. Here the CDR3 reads CAWSVRVGVNTEAFF. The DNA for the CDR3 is TGTGCCTGGAGTGTCAGGGTTGGCGTGAACACTGAAGCTTTCTTT.

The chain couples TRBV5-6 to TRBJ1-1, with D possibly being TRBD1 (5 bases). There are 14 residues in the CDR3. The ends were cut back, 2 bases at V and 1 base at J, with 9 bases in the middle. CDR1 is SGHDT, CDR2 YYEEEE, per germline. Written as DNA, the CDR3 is TGTGCCAGCAGCTTCGACAGCCGGAACACTGAAGCTTTCTTT. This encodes CASSFDSRNTEAFF.

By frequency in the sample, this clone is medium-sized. The CDR3 sequence is CASSPRDRENEQYF. In nucleotides, the CDR3 is TGTGCCAGCTCACCTCGAGACAGGGAGAACGAGCAGTACTTC. The V and J genes are TRBV18 and TRBJ2-7, with TRBD1 identical over 7 bases. The ends lost 3 bases at V and 5 bases at J; junction bases unmatched: 7. Looked up from germline, CDR1 is KGHSH and CDR2 is LQKENI. The CDR3 length is 14 residues.

CDR3 DNA: TGTGCCAGCAGAGCCAACCAGGGGAACGCGGGTGCAGATACGCAGTATTTT. It is translated as CASRANQGNAGADTQYF. The genes are TRBV28 and TRBJ2-3; tentative D call: TRBD1 (6 bases). The CDR3 is 17 amino acids. The germline V and J ends were trimmed by 6 bases and 4 bases, with 23 bases remaining between them. Per the germline V gene, CDR1 is MDHEN and CDR2 is SYDVKM. Together with reference TRBV28 and TRBJ2-3, the CDR3 gives the full variable domain: DVKVTQSSRYLVKRTGEKVFLECVQDMDHENMFWYRQDPGLGLRLIYFSYDVKMKEKGDIPEGYSVSREKKERFSLILESASTNQTSMYLCASRANQGNAGADTQYFGPGTRLTVL.

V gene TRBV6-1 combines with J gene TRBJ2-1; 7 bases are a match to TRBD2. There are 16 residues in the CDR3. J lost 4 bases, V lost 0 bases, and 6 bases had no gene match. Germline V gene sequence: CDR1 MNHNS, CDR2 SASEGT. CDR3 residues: CASSEAGGGTYNEQFF. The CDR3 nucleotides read TGTGCCAGCAGTGAAGCGGGGGGAGGGACTTACAATGAGCAGTTCTTC.

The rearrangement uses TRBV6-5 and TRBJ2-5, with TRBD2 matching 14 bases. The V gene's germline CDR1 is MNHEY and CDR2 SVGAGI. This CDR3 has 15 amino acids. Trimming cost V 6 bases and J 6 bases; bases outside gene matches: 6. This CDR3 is CASSRGTSGSKTQYF. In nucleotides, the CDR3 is TGTGCCAGCAGCCGTGGGACTAGCGGGAGTAAGACCCAGTACTTC.

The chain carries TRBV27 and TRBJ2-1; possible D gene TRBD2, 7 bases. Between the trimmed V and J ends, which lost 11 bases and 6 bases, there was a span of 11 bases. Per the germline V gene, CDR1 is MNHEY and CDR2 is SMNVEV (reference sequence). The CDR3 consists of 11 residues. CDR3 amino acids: CAWRGGNEQFF. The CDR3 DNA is TGTGCCTGGAGGGGGGGCAATGAGCAGTTCTTC.

CDR3 sequence: CASSIILQETQYF. The CDR3 coding sequence is TGTGCCAGTAGTATTATTCTGCAAGAGACCCAGTACTTC. The J gene is TRBJ2-5, the V gene TRBV19; D not resolved. V lost 3 bases, J lost 2 bases, and 7 bases lay in between. Germline loops: CDR1 LNHDA, CDR2 SQIVND (reference sequence). This CDR3 is 13 amino acids long.